These T cell receptor beta chains were read from a single sample in a study of TIL therapy for anti-PD-1-resistant metastatic lung cancer. TCRdb keeps only in-frame clones here, not all; method: immunoSEQ multiplex PCR. The sample lists about 52,000 clones, 65% to 80% occurring once. The sample here was blood, taken at baseline. These receptors all stem from a woman aged 30 to 85 with non-small cell lung cancer. Each CDR3 is given with its conserved first and last residue. D genes are given only for firm matches. The size of a clone is reported for some rows only, either as once, few or many, or as a class for expanded clones.

CDR3,DNA,J,V,D,size
CASSVAPGGSVSGDTGELFF,TGTGCCAGCAGCGTAGCTCCTGGGGGGTCCGTGTCGGGAGACACCGGGGAGCTGTTTTTT,TRBJ2-2,TRBV9,.,.
CASSSSQGQTYGYTF,TGTGCCAGCAGTTCATCTCAAGGACAGACCTATGGCTACACCTTC,TRBJ1-2,TRBV28,.,.
CASSPRGLAGSYSYEQYF,TGTGCCAGCAGCCCCCGAGGACTAGCGGGATCCTACTCCTACGAGCAGTACTTC,TRBJ2-7,TRBV9,TRBD2,.
CASSGGTSEAYGYTF,TGTGCCAGCAGTGGGGGGACATCCGAAGCCTATGGCTACACCTTC,TRBJ1-2,TRBV28,.,.
CASSPPGQGYGYTF,TGTGCCAGCAGTCCACCGGGACAGGGCTATGGCTACACCTTC,TRBJ1-2,TRBV7-9,TRBD1,.
CASSRQGDLYNEQFF,TGTGCCAGCAGCCGACAGGGGGATCTGTACAATGAGCAGTTCTTC,TRBJ2-1,TRBV5-4,TRBD1,once
CASSIWDRFQETQYF,TGTGCCAGCAGCATCTGGGACAGGTTCCAAGAGACCCAGTACTTC,TRBJ2-5,TRBV11-2,TRBD1,.
CASSLRTSGRGETQYF,TGTGCCAGCTCACTAAGGACTAGCGGGAGAGGGGAGACCCAGTACTTC,TRBJ2-5,TRBV18,TRBD2,.
CASSREGSYGYNEQFF,TGTGCCAGCAGTAGAGAAGGGTCCTACGGCTACAATGAGCAGTTCTTC,TRBJ2-1,TRBV7-3,.,.
CASRRSGTGGETQYF,TGTGCCAGCAGACGGAGCGGGACGGGTGGGGAGACCCAGTACTTC,TRBJ2-5,TRBV2,TRBD2,.
CASSFGRGGPPLHF,TGTGCCAGCAGCTTCGGCCGGGGAGGACCACCCCTCCACTTT,TRBJ1-6,TRBV13,.,.
CASTPPSVYTEAFF,TGTGCCAGCACCCCGCCCAGCGTCTACACTGAAGCTTTCTTT,TRBJ1-1,TRBV7-9,.,.
CASSRTVGGGYTF,TGTGCCAGCAGTAGGACGGTAGGAGGTGGCTACACCTTC,TRBJ1-2,TRBV27,.,.
CATSRATGGLTEAFF,TGTGCCACCAGCAGAGCCACCGGGGGACTCACTGAAGCTTTCTTT,TRBJ1-1,TRBV15,.,.
CASSLAGDEQFF,TGTGCCAGCAGTTTAGCCGGCGATGAGCAGTTCTTC,TRBJ2-1,TRBV27,.,.
CASRVSGTLSNTEAFF,TGTGCCAGCCGGGTTTCCGGGACACTCAGTAACACTGAAGCTTTCTTT,TRBJ1-1,TRBV28,.,.
CASSLRGVRYEQYF,TGTGCCAGCAGTTTACGGGGAGTGCGCTACGAGCAGTACTTC,TRBJ2-7,TRBV28,.,.
CASSPGGNQPQHF,TGTGCCAGTAGCCCAGGGGGCAATCAGCCCCAGCATTTT,TRBJ1-5,TRBV19,.,.
CASSPTGGSGANVLTF,TGTGCCAGCAGCCCGACAGGGGGCTCTGGGGCCAACGTCCTGACTTTC,TRBJ2-6,TRBV5-5,TRBD1,few
CASRPVVEQFF,TGTGCCAGCAGGCCCGTAGTGGAGCAGTTCTTC,TRBJ2-1,TRBV2,.,.
CASSPGTQGARGIYGYTF,TGCGCCAGCAGCCCCGGCACGCAGGGGGCGCGCGGCATCTATGGCTACACCTTC,TRBJ1-2,TRBV4-1,TRBD1,.
CASSPEGSTQPQHF,TGTGCCAGCTCACCAGAAGGTTCAACTCAGCCCCAGCATTTT,TRBJ1-5,TRBV18,.,.
CASSLQAHLGETQYF,TGTGCCAGTAGCCTGCAGGCGCATTTGGGGGAGACCCAGTACTTC,TRBJ2-5,TRBV19,.,few
CASSLYGSSYEQYF,TGTGCCAGCAGTTTATACGGATCGTCCTACGAGCAGTACTTC,TRBJ2-7,TRBV28,.,.
CASSLASAYTGELFF,TGCGCCAGCAGCTTGGCCTCAGCCTACACCGGGGAGCTGTTTTTT,TRBJ2-2,TRBV5-1,.,.
CATSRDLRERAFF,TGTGCCACCAGCAGAGATCTGAGGGAGAGAGCTTTCTTT,TRBJ1-1,TRBV15,.,.
CASSLSHSGANVLTF,TGTGCCAGTAGTTTGTCCCACTCTGGGGCCAACGTCCTGACTTTC,TRBJ2-6,TRBV19,.,.
CASSYRTLSYEQYF,TGTGCCAGCAGCTACCGGACGCTTAGCTACGAGCAGTACTTC,TRBJ2-7,TRBV7-2,.,.
CASISARVGNTIYF,TGTGCCAGCATCTCGGCGAGGGTCGGAAACACCATATATTTT,TRBJ1-3,TRBV28,.,.
CASSPGLAEFGKYF,TGTGCCAGCAGCCCTGGACTAGCGGAGTTCGGAAAGTACTTC,TRBJ2-7,TRBV4-2,TRBD2,.
CASSAYITGSGNTIYF,TGTGCCAGCAGCGCCTATATAACAGGCTCTGGAAACACCATATATTTT,TRBJ1-3,TRBV9,.,.
CASSLWGIPSGNTIYF,TGTGCCAGCAGCTTATGGGGCATTCCCTCTGGAAACACCATATATTTT,TRBJ1-3,TRBV7-9,.,once